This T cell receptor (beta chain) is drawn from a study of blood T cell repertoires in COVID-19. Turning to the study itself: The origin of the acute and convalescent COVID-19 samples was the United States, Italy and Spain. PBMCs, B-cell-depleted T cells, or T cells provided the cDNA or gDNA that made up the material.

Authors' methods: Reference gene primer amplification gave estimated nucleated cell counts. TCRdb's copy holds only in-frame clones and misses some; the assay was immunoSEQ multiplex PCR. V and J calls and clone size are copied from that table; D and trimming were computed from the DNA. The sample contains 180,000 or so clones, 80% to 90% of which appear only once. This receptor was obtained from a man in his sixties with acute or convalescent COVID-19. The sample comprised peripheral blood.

The CDR3 region is CASSQGRGSGSTDTQYF. CDR3 coding DNA: TGTGCCAGCAGTCAGGGTCGAGGTAGCGGGAGTACAGATACGCAGTATTTT. The rearrangement links TRBV7-3 to TRBJ2-3, with 9 bases matching TRBD2. Trimming removed 6 bases from V and 3 bases from J; junction bases left unmatched: 13. Germline V gene lookup returns CDR1 SGHTA and CDR2 FQGTGA. CDR3 size: 17 residues.